The source of this T cell receptor (beta chain) is a study of early T cells in non-severe SARS-CoV-2 infection. Study-wide background: Chains stayed unpaired after sequencing of bulk RNA from unsorted whole blood. Study-level findings and limits: VDJdb matching, biased toward anti-spike CD8 responses, missed private and CD4 specificities.

Researchers attached unique molecular identifiers to individual cDNA molecules. Each CDR3 protein is one row after TCRdb ran MiXCR on the 5' RACE reads. This sample has roughly 48,000 distinct CDR3 sequences, with around 8% found just once. CDR3 length equals 13 residues. V lost 5 bases, J lost 1 base, and 12 bases lay in between. Per germline, CDR1 SQVTM and CDR2 ANQGSEA. This clonotype was observed a single time. Its antigen is not identified. This sequence originates from an adult who was a healthcare worker with PCR-confirmed SARS-CoV-2 infection or an uninfected control (not recorded which). Material for sequencing was whole blood. The rearrangement uses TRBV29-1 and TRBJ2-7; D possibly matches TRBD1 or TRBD2 (6 bases each). This chain's CDR3 is CSVWGAGSYEQYF. Here the CDR3 DNA reads TGCAGCGTTTGGGGGGCCGGATCCTACGAGCAGTACTTC.